Listed below are T cell receptor beta chains from one sample, sequenced in a study of T cells in Graves' hyperthyroidism and ophthalmopathy. Via MiXCR, TCRdb re-called the multiplex PCR reads, giving one row per CDR3 protein. This repertoire shows 200,000 to 250,000 distinct CDR3 sequences, more than 15% found once; its top ten account for under 65%. The sequenced sample was blood. The receptors here all came from a man in his fifties or sixties with Graves' hyperthyroidism. Each CDR3 is given with its conserved first and last residue. A D gene is named only where the DNA matches it firmly. Expanded clones are given a class, and other clones once, few, many or no size at all.

d_gene: .; v_gene: TRBV7-2; abundance: few; j_gene: TRBJ1-1; CDR3nt: TGTGCCAGCAGCTTAGTCGGGATTTTGAACACTGAAGCTTTCTTT; CDR3aa: CASSLVGILNTEAFF
d_gene: .; v_gene: TRBV28; abundance: many; j_gene: TRBJ2-5; CDR3nt: TGTGCCAGCAGTTCTCGGCAGGGTCTCTTGTACGGGGTTGAGACCCAGTACTTC; CDR3aa: CASSSRQGLLYGVETQYF
d_gene: .; v_gene: TRBV7-9; abundance: many; j_gene: TRBJ1-1; CDR3nt: TGTGCCAGCAGCTTGACAGGAGATATGAACACTGAAGCTTTCTTT; CDR3aa: CASSLTGDMNTEAFF
d_gene: .; v_gene: TRBV11-2; abundance: many; j_gene: TRBJ2-5; CDR3nt: TGTGCCAGCAGCTTAGAGGAATTGCAGACCCAGTACTTC; CDR3aa: CASSLEELQTQYF
d_gene: .; v_gene: TRBV12-3/TRBV12-4; abundance: many; j_gene: TRBJ2-1; CDR3nt: TGTGCCAGCAGTGACCACCAATTGTCCTACAATGAGCAGTTCTTC; CDR3aa: CASSDHQLSYNEQFF
d_gene: .; v_gene: TRBV20-1; abundance: .; j_gene: TRBJ2-5; CDR3nt: TGCAGTGCTAGCCGGACTACCTTAGAGACCCAGTACTTC; CDR3aa: CSASRTTLETQYF
d_gene: TRBD1; v_gene: TRBV5-1; abundance: .; j_gene: TRBJ2-7; CDR3nt: TGCGCCAGCAGCTTGGTGGCCCGACAGGGTGGGTACGAGCAGTACTTC; CDR3aa: CASSLVARQGGYEQYF
d_gene: TRBD1; v_gene: TRBV5-1; abundance: many; j_gene: TRBJ2-2; CDR3nt: TGCGCCAGCAGCGAGGGGGCCAGGACCGGGGAGCTGTTTTTT; CDR3aa: CASSEGARTGELFF
d_gene: .; v_gene: TRBV5-1; abundance: .; j_gene: TRBJ1-4; CDR3nt: TGCGCCAGCAGCCTCCCGGACATTAGTGAAAAACTGTTTTTT; CDR3aa: CASSLPDISEKLFF
d_gene: .; v_gene: TRBV12-3/TRBV12-4; abundance: many; j_gene: TRBJ2-3; CDR3nt: TGTGCCAGCGGAGGAAGGGCAGATACGCAGTATTTT; CDR3aa: CASGGRADTQYF
d_gene: TRBD2; v_gene: TRBV2; abundance: .; j_gene: TRBJ2-3; CDR3nt: TGTGCCAGCAGCACTAGCGGGAGCACAGATACGCAGTATTTT; CDR3aa: CASSTSGSTDTQYF
d_gene: .; v_gene: TRBV5-1; abundance: few; j_gene: TRBJ1-4; CDR3nt: TGCGCCAGCAGCTTGGACAGACAAACTAATGAAAAACTGTTTTTT; CDR3aa: CASSLDRQTNEKLFF
d_gene: .; v_gene: TRBV10-3; abundance: few; j_gene: TRBJ1-1; CDR3nt: TGTGCCATCAGTGAGATAGGGGCTAGGGACACTGAAGCTTTCTTT; CDR3aa: CAISEIGARDTEAFF
d_gene: .; v_gene: TRBV2; abundance: many; j_gene: TRBJ2-3; CDR3nt: TGTGCCAGCAGTGAAGCGCTTCTAACAGATACGCAGTATTTT; CDR3aa: CASSEALLTDTQYF
d_gene: TRBD1; v_gene: TRBV27; abundance: many; j_gene: TRBJ2-2; CDR3nt: TGTGCCAGCAGACCCTCGGGGACAGGGCGGGCCGGGGAGCTGTTTTTT; CDR3aa: CASRPSGTGRAGELFF
d_gene: .; v_gene: TRBV28; abundance: many; j_gene: TRBJ1-1; CDR3nt: TGTGCCAGCAGTTCCGGGATGATGAACACTGAAGCTTTCTTT; CDR3aa: CASSSGMMNTEAFF
d_gene: .; v_gene: TRBV5-5; abundance: few; j_gene: TRBJ2-1; CDR3nt: TGTGCCAGCAGCTTGGTTGGTCTAGCAGCTTACAATGAGCAGTTCTTC; CDR3aa: CASSLVGLAAYNEQFF
d_gene: .; v_gene: TRBV2; abundance: many; j_gene: TRBJ1-1; CDR3nt: TGTGCCAGCGGCGGGGTATGGGCTTTCTTT; CDR3aa: CASGGVWAFF
d_gene: .; v_gene: TRBV15; abundance: many; j_gene: TRBJ1-6; CDR3nt: TGTGCCACCAGCAGAGAGCCAACAGTGTTCAATTCACCCCTCCACTTT; CDR3aa: CATSREPTVFNSPLHF
d_gene: .; v_gene: TRBV3-1; abundance: many; j_gene: TRBJ1-2; CDR3nt: TGTGCCAGCAGCCAAGTCTTGGGCAGACCTCTTTTCGGCTACACCTTC; CDR3aa: CASSQVLGRPLFGYTF
d_gene: TRBD2; v_gene: TRBV20-1; abundance: .; j_gene: TRBJ2-7; CDR3nt: TGCAGTGCCTGGGGCGGGAGGGCCCCCTACGAGCAGTACTTC; CDR3aa: CSAWGGRAPYEQYF
d_gene: TRBD2; v_gene: TRBV9; abundance: .; j_gene: TRBJ2-1; CDR3nt: TGTGCCAGCAGCGTAGGATCCCTAGCGGGAACCTACAATGAGCAGTTCTTC; CDR3aa: CASSVGSLAGTYNEQFF
d_gene: TRBD2; v_gene: TRBV6-1; abundance: .; j_gene: TRBJ2-1; CDR3nt: TGTGCCAGCAAAGATATGAGATTAGGGACTAGCGGGAGCAATGAGCAGTTCTTC; CDR3aa: CASKDMRLGTSGSNEQFF
d_gene: TRBD2; v_gene: TRBV7-2; abundance: many; j_gene: TRBJ2-5; CDR3nt: TGTGCCAGCAGCTTAGACCCTAGCGGAGGGACCCAGTACTTC; CDR3aa: CASSLDPSGGTQYF
d_gene: .; v_gene: TRBV2; abundance: many; j_gene: TRBJ1-2; CDR3nt: TGTGCCAGCAGTTCCCTCGGGAGGGTTGATGGTGGCTACACCTTC; CDR3aa: CASSSLGRVDGGYTF
d_gene: TRBD1; v_gene: TRBV18; abundance: many; j_gene: TRBJ1-1; CDR3nt: TGTGCCAGCTCAGACGGACAGGGAATCACTGAAGCTTTCTTT; CDR3aa: CASSDGQGITEAFF
d_gene: .; v_gene: TRBV5-1; abundance: .; j_gene: TRBJ2-2; CDR3nt: TGCGCCAGCAGCTTTTTTAACACCGGGGAGCTGTTTTTT; CDR3aa: CASSFFNTGELFF
d_gene: TRBD1; v_gene: TRBV9; abundance: .; j_gene: TRBJ1-4; CDR3nt: TGTGCCAGCAGCTCGATGACAGGGGAGGCTGAAAAACTGTTTTTT; CDR3aa: CASSSMTGEAEKLFF
d_gene: .; v_gene: TRBV29-1; abundance: many; j_gene: TRBJ1-4; CDR3nt: TGCAGCGTTGGGGGCAGCGTAAATGAAAAACTGTTTTTT; CDR3aa: CSVGGSVNEKLFF
d_gene: TRBD2; v_gene: TRBV7-9; abundance: many; j_gene: TRBJ2-1; CDR3nt: TGTGCCAGCAGCCCCCTAGCGGGAGGGGCTGCAGTAGAGCAGTTCTTC; CDR3aa: CASSPLAGGAAVEQFF
d_gene: TRBD2; v_gene: TRBV29-1; abundance: many; j_gene: TRBJ2-7; CDR3nt: TGCAGCGTTGAAACGATATCCGGGACTAGCGGGAACTACGAGCAGTACTTC; CDR3aa: CSVETISGTSGNYEQYF
d_gene: TRBD1; v_gene: TRBV10-1; abundance: .; j_gene: TRBJ2-2; CDR3nt: TGCGCCAGCAGGGACAGGGGGCAAGATGCGAACACCGGGGAGCTGTTTTTT; CDR3aa: CASRDRGQDANTGELFF
d_gene: .; v_gene: TRBV18; abundance: many; j_gene: TRBJ1-1; CDR3nt: TGTGCCAGCTCGTATGGACGGGGAGAAGCTTTCTTT; CDR3aa: CASSYGRGEAFF
d_gene: .; v_gene: TRBV5-1; abundance: many; j_gene: TRBJ2-7; CDR3nt: TGCGCCAGCAGCTGGAGTAGCGGTGGCTCCTACGAGCAGTACTTC; CDR3aa: CASSWSSGGSYEQYF
d_gene: TRBD1; v_gene: TRBV3-1; abundance: many; j_gene: TRBJ1-2; CDR3nt: TGTGCCAGCAGCAGCCGGGACAGCTTTTTCTATGGCTACACCTTC; CDR3aa: CASSSRDSFFYGYTF
d_gene: TRBD1; v_gene: TRBV5-6; abundance: many; j_gene: TRBJ2-7; CDR3nt: TGTGCCAGCAGCGACAGGGTTGCCTACGAGCAGTACTTC; CDR3aa: CASSDRVAYEQYF
d_gene: .; v_gene: TRBV27; abundance: many; j_gene: TRBJ2-1; CDR3nt: TGTGCCAGCAGTCTCCTAAGGGGCAGCGGATACCCCTCCTACAATGAGCAGTTCTTC; CDR3aa: CASSLLRGSGYPSYNEQFF
d_gene: .; v_gene: TRBV11-2; abundance: .; j_gene: TRBJ2-7; CDR3nt: TGTGCCAGCAGGGTCGCAGGACAGACCTACGAGCAGTACTTC; CDR3aa: CASRVAGQTYEQYF